The entry below gives a single T cell receptor (beta chain) sequence along with its context. Its antigen is not identified. The CDR3 does not close with the conserved phenylalanine or tryptophan, likely indicating a read error. Via MiXCR, TCRdb re-called the multiplex PCR reads, giving one row per CDR3 protein. Counted here are over 200,000 distinct CDR3 sequences, 30% to 35% occurring once; the ten biggest clones make up approximately 4%. Axillary draining lymph nodes of breast cancer patients supplied the node samples. CDR3 length equals 16 residues. Germline V gene lookup returns CDR1 LNHDA and CDR2 SQIVND (reference sequence). This specimen comes from a study of breast tumors, draining lymph nodes, adjacent tissues. Whole-study findings and limits: Tumor and nontumor repertoires were significantly more similar in luminal-like than in basal-like breast cancer.

The sequenced material came from axillary lymph node tissue. The V call is TRBV19, the J call TRBJ2-3; 10 bases line up with TRBD2. The TCR sequence derives from a female donor with breast cancer. Some clones in this sample may be carry-over from other donors' samples. The CDR3 sequence: CASSMSLAGVLDTQYS. In DNA form, the CDR3 reads TGTGCCAGCAGTATGAGTCTAGCGGGAGTTTTAGATACGCAGTATTCT.